This entry lists 9 T cell receptor beta chains sequenced from one sample in a study of technical replicates of blood from several donors. The protocol was immunoSEQ multiplex PCR, while the TCRdb copy is restricted to in-frame clones and leaves out a portion. The top ten hold less than 6% of the sample, which has roughly 64,000 clones, about 86% seen once. The sample consisted of PBMCs. Source of these receptors: a human donor in good health. Some clones in this sample may be carry-over from other donors' samples.

The genes are TRBV11-2 and TRBJ2-7; maybe TRBD1 (5 bases). CDR3 length: 15 residues. Germline V gives CDR1 SGHAT, CDR2 FQNNGV. Trimming removed 3 bases from V and 7 bases from J, with 19 bases in between. CDR3 nucleotides: TGTGCCAGCAGCTTCTTAACGACAGCAGGTGTGGAGCAGTACTTC. This sequence encodes CASSFLTTAGVEQYF.

The genes are TRBV30 and TRBJ1-1; D is undetermined. The CDR3 is 13 amino acids. Germline V gene data show CDR1 as GTSNPN and CDR2 as SVGIG (reference sequence). Between the trimmed V and J ends, which lost 4 bases and 4 bases, there was a span of 13 bases. Here the CDR3 reads CAWIRHAITEAFF. In DNA form, the CDR3 reads TGTGCCTGGATCCGACATGCTATCACTGAAGCTTTCTTT.

The V and J genes are TRBV7-2 and TRBJ2-5; no definite D call. The V gene's germline CDR1 is SGHTA and CDR2 FQGNSA. CDR3 length: 16 residues. Trimming pared 5 bases from V and 5 bases from J, leaving 21 bases between. CDR3 nucleotide sequence: TGTGCCAGCAGCCCGGAAGGCCGGGTCAAAATGGAGACCCAGTACTTC. Its translation is CASSPEGRVKMETQYF.

V is TRBV10-3 and J is TRBJ1-5; D unresolved. Germline loops: CDR1 ENHRY, CDR2 SYGVKD. The CDR3 is made up of 12 amino acids. V was shortened by 4 bases and J by 9 bases, with 10 bases between the two germline ends. For the CDR3, the DNA is TGTGCCATCAGTGGTGTGGCGGGGCCCCAGCATTTT. It is translated as CAISGVAGPQHF.

CDR3 DNA: TGCGCCAGCAGCGGTGGGCTAGCGGAAGAGACCCAGTACTTC. It is translated as CASSGGLAEETQYF. The genes are TRBV5-1 and TRBJ2-5, with 7 bases fitting TRBD2. V lost 4 bases and J lost 3; bases outside the gene matches: 6. CDR1 SGHRS and CDR2 YFSETQ come from the germline V gene. CDR3 length equals 14 residues.

The V gene is TRBV27, the J gene TRBJ1-4, with D possibly being TRBD1 (6 bases). Germline-derived CDR1 and CDR2 are MNHEY and SMNVEV (reference sequence). V shed 4 bases and J shed 11 bases, with 17 bases lying between them. The CDR3 sequence is 14 residues long. CDR3 residues: CASSSFSTGGKLFF. CDR3 in DNA: TGTGCCAGCAGTTCCTTCTCGACAGGCGGGAAACTGTTTTTT.

The CDR3 sequence is CASSFGGREYGYTF. DNA for the CDR3: TGTGCCAGCAGCTTCGGAGGGCGGGAGTATGGCTACACCTTC. This chain links TRBV5-5 with TRBJ1-2, with D uncertain. Germline lookup yields CDR1 SGHKS and CDR2 YYEKEE (reference sequence). This CDR3 has 14 amino acids. Deletions cut 2 bases from V and 5 bases from J, with 13 bases between.

The genes are TRBV4-2 and TRBJ1-6; 7 nucleotides match TRBD1. This CDR3 spans 15 amino acids. Germline trimming cut 4 bases from V and 10 bases from J; bases unmatched to any gene: 10. Germline CDR1 and CDR2: LGHNA and YNFKEQ. CDR3 region: CASSRTQGNGSPLHF. CDR3 nucleotide sequence: TGTGCCAGCAGCCGAACACAGGGGAACGGGTCACCCCTCCACTTT.

This chain uses TRBV5-1 with TRBJ2-7; 11 bases match TRBD1. Germline loops: CDR1 SGHRS, CDR2 YFSETQ. Trimming cost V 1 base and J 7 bases; bases outside gene matches: 4. This CDR3 is 14 amino acids long. The CDR3 DNA reads TGCGCCAGCAGCTTGCTGGACAGGGGGCTAGAGCAGTACTTC. Amino acid sequence: CASSLLDRGLEQYF.